This T cell receptor (beta chain) emerged from a study of PD-L1 blockade in urothelial cancer. Study-wide context: Male sex and bladder-origin urothelial cancer characterized about 85% of the roughly 30 patients. Between 0 and 3 prior chemotherapy regimens had been given to patients.

Time point given: peripheral blood 6 weeks after treatment start. Assay: immunoSEQ multiplex PCR; the TCRdb copy retains only in-frame clones and omits some. The table has about 43,000 clones, 80% to 90% seen once. The CDR3 totals 16 residues. Trimming stripped 0 bases from V and 0 bases from J, with 6 bases between. Germline V gene lookup returns CDR1 LNHDA and CDR2 SQIVND (reference sequence). This chain uses TRBV19 with TRBJ2-6; D not resolved. This specimen was PBMCs, taken around atezolizumab (anti-PD-L1) treatment. The TCR originated in a man between 60 and 75 years old with urothelial cancer. The CDR3 sequence is CASSIEASSGANVLTF. In nucleotides, the CDR3 is TGTGCCAGTAGTATAGAGGCCAGCTCTGGGGCCAACGTCCTGACTTTC.